The 12 T cell receptor beta chains below come from one sample, sequenced in a study of PD-L1 blockade in urothelial cancer. Time point reported: pretreatment peripheral blood. The data were produced by immunoSEQ multiplex PCR, yet TCRdb's version contains in-frame clones alone and is incomplete. The sample has about 93,000 clones; almost 90% are singletons. Here the sequenced sample was PBMCs, taken around atezolizumab (anti-PD-L1) treatment. Receptors were obtained from a man between 60 and 70 years old with urothelial cancer.

The rearrangement uses TRBV7-3 and TRBJ2-2; maybe TRBD1 (5 bases). V lost 4 bases and J lost 0, with 9 bases in between. The germline V gene encodes CDR1 SGHTA and CDR2 FQGTGA. CDR3 length equals 15 residues. The CDR3 here is CASSWGSSNTGELFF. CDR3 bases: TGTGCCAGCAGCTGGGGCAGCTCGAACACCGGGGAGCTGTTTTTT. Variable domain in full (rest from reference TRBV7-3 and TRBJ2-2): GAGVSQTPSNKVTEKGKYVELRCDPISGHTALYWYRQSLGQGPEFLIYFQGTGAADDSGLPNDRFFAVRPEGSVSTLKIQRTERGDSAVYLCASSWGSSNTGELFFGEGSRLTVL.

The gene calls are TRBV7-9 and TRBJ1-5, with D tentatively TRBD1 (6 bases). This CDR3 contains 15 residues. Germline V CDR1 and CDR2: SEHNR, FQNEAQ (reference sequence). The V end lost 1 base, the J end lost 6 bases, and 13 bases lay between the germline ends. CDR3 in DNA: TGTGCCAGCAGCTTAGGAGGGGGGGGCGGTCAGCCCCAGCATTTT. It encodes CASSLGGGGGQPQHF.

The V and J genes are TRBV4-2 and TRBJ2-5; a possible D gene is TRBD2 (6 bases). Germline V gene sequence: CDR1 LGHNA, CDR2 YNFKEQ. This CDR3 contains 15 residues. Trimming pared 0 bases from V and 4 bases from J, leaving 12 bases between. CDR3 sequence (DNA): TGTGCCAGCAGCCAAGAACCGGGGGTGGGAGAGACCCAGTACTTC. It is translated as CASSQEPGVGETQYF.

This chain links TRBV6-5 with TRBJ1-5; D possibly corresponds to TRBD1 (6 bases). Germline V gives CDR1 MNHEY, CDR2 SVGAGI. The ends were cut back, 5 bases at V and 7 bases at J, with 18 bases in the middle. The CDR3 contains 15 residues. The chain's CDR3 is CASSQSGGAWQPQHF. For the CDR3, the DNA is TGTGCCAGCAGTCAAAGCGGGGGCGCTTGGCAGCCCCAGCATTTT.

The chain joins TRBV28 to TRBJ1-1, with a weak D call TRBD1 (5 bases). This CDR3 has 12 residues. CDR1 is MDHEN, CDR2 SYDVKM, per germline. The V and J ends lost 6 bases and 3 bases respectively, with 8 bases between them. CDR3 nucleotides: TGTGCCAGCAGGCGCAGGGACACTGAAGCTTTCTTT. The encoded protein is CASRRRDTEAFF. The full variable domain, in which reference TRBV28 and TRBJ1-1 provide the parts outside the CDR3, is DVKVTQSSRYLVKRTGEKVFLECVQDMDHENMFWYRQDPGLGLRLIYFSYDVKMKEKGDIPEGYSVSREKKERFSLILESASTNQTSMYLCASRRRDTEAFFGQGTRLTVV.

This sequence joins TRBV11-2 and TRBJ2-5; D is possibly TRBD1 (5 bases). CDR1 is SGHAT and CDR2 is FQNNGV in the germline V gene. V dropped 1 base and J dropped 7 bases, with 13 bases sitting between them. The CDR3 extends over 14 amino acids. The chain's CDR3 is CASSLVQAQGTQYF. CDR3 sequence (DNA): TGTGCCAGCAGCTTAGTACAGGCCCAGGGGACCCAGTACTTC.

The J gene is TRBJ1-2, the V gene TRBV20-1, with D perhaps TRBD1 (5 bases). This CDR3 is 11 amino acids long. Germline CDR1 DFQATT, CDR2 SNEGSKA (reference sequence). Deletions cut 6 bases from V and 8 bases from J, with 13 bases between. The CDR3 spells CSAWIRQGYTF. The CDR3 nucleotides are TGCAGTGCCTGGATACGACAGGGCTACACCTTC.

The rearrangement links TRBV5-1 to TRBJ2-2; 10 bases fit TRBD2. With 4 bases clipped from V and 6 bases from J, the junction kept 6 bases outside the gene matches. Per the germline V gene, CDR1 is SGHRS and CDR2 is YFSETQ. The CDR3 contains 15 residues. CDR3 sequence reads: CASSPSGSWSGELFF. CDR3 bases: TGCGCCAGCAGCCCTAGCGGGAGTTGGTCCGGGGAGCTGTTTTTT.

This chain links TRBV10-3 with TRBJ1-2, with TRBD1 matching over 9 bases. Germline V gene data show CDR1 as ENHRY and CDR2 as SYGVKD. V was pared by 2 bases and J by 5 bases, with 6 bases of the junction left unmatched. This CDR3 is 15 amino acids long. CDR3 amino acids: CAISEGQGNLYGYTF. CDR3 in DNA: TGTGCCATCAGTGAGGGACAGGGGAATTTATATGGCTACACCTTC.

This chain links TRBV9 with TRBJ2-3; 8 nucleotides agree with TRBD2. The CDR3 is made up of 14 amino acids. V shed 6 bases and J 5 bases; nucleotides not matched to a gene: 8. Germline V gene lookup returns CDR1 SGDLS and CDR2 YYNGEE. The CDR3 region has the DNA TGTGCCAGCACCCGGGGGGGATGGGGAGATACGCAGTATTTT. Amino acids: CASTRGGWGDTQYF. The full variable domain, completed using reference TRBV9 and TRBJ2-3, is DSGVTQTPKHLITATGQRVTLRCSPRSGDLSVYWYQQSLDQGLQFLIQYYNGEERAKGNILERFSAQQFPDLHSELNLSSLELGDSALYFCASTRGGWGDTQYFGPGTRLTVL.

This clone was detected only once. The chain employs TRBV5-1 and TRBJ1-1, with 7 bases aligning to TRBD1. Germline lookup yields CDR1 SGHRS and CDR2 YFSETQ. The V gene end was trimmed by 7 bases and the J gene end by 0 bases; junction bases not matched to a gene: 6. The CDR3 totals 14 residues. CDR3 nucleotide sequence: TGCGCCAGCGGACAGGACAGCTTGAACACTGAAGCTTTCTTT. Amino acid sequence: CASGQDSLNTEAFF.

This rearrangement joins TRBV15 to TRBJ2-7; TRBD1 aligns across 11 bases. Per the germline V gene, CDR1 is LNHNV and CDR2 is YYDKDF (reference sequence). The J segment lost 5 bases and the V segment lost 0 bases, leaving 3 bases of the junction unmatched. The CDR3 sequence is 15 residues long. CDR3 sequence reads: CATSRDGQGADEQYF. The CDR3 DNA follows: TGTGCCACCAGCAGAGACGGACAGGGGGCTGACGAGCAGTACTTC.